This T cell receptor beta chain was found in a study of T cells in Graves' hyperthyroidism and ophthalmopathy. Study-wide findings and caveats: Appearing also in blood were most of the thyroid clonotypes expanded above 0.001. The model's output predicted ophthalmopathy at a median of about 6.5 months prior to onset.

There are a few counts of this clonotype. Its antigen is unidentified. Germline CDR1 reads SGHVS; CDR2 reads FQNEAQ. J gave up 4 bases and V 5 bases, and 12 bases lay outside the gene matches. This CDR3 is 16 amino acids long. Criteria for exclusion of patients were uncontrolled infection, other autoimmune disease, pregnancy or lactation. Amplified TCR beta CDR3 regions came from RNA transcripts. First-round RT-PCR of the TCR CDR3 relied on the HTBI primer set. TCRdb re-called the multiplex PCR reads with MiXCR, one entry per CDR3 protein. The data show about 130,000 distinct CDR3 sequences, with approximately 20% seen just once and 60% to 70% held by the top ten.

V and J are TRBV7-8 and TRBJ2-5, with 8 bases aligning to TRBD2. Sequenced material: blood. The sequence was obtained from a woman aged 50 to 60 with Graves' hyperthyroidism that later progressed to Graves' ophthalmopathy. The CDR3 reads CASSTPKRESSETQYF. The CDR3 nucleotides are TGTGCCAGCAGCACCCCCAAGCGGGAGTCTTCAGAGACCCAGTACTTC.